The entry that follows covers one TCR beta chain sequence. TCRdb's copy holds only in-frame clones and misses some; the assay was immunoSEQ multiplex PCR. The sample holds 250,000 to 350,000 clones, more than 70% seen once. The entry originates in a study of blood T cell repertoires in COVID-19. Whole-study context: The study drew acute and convalescent COVID-19 samples from the United States, Italy and Spain.

The material sequenced was peripheral blood. The TCR was taken from a woman in her 30s who had recovered from COVID-19.

In DNA form, the CDR3 reads TGTGCCAGCAGTTTATTGGCAGGTTACGGCTACACCTTC. As protein: CASSLLAGYGYTF. V and J are TRBV12-3 or TRBV12-4 and TRBJ1-2; no clear D. The CDR3 is 13 residues long. The V gene lost 2 bases and the J gene lost 8 bases, with 12 bases spanning the gap.